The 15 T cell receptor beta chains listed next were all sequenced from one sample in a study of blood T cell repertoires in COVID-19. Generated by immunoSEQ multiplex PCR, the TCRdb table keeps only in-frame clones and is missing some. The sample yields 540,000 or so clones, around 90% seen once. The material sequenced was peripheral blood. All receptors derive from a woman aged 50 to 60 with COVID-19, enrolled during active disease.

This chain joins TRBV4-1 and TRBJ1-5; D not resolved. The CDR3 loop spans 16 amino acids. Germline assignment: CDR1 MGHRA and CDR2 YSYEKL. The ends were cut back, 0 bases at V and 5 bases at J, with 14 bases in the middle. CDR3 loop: CASSQDVGRRDQPQHF. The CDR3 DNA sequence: TGCGCCAGCAGCCAAGATGTTGGAAGGAGGGATCAGCCCCAGCATTTT.

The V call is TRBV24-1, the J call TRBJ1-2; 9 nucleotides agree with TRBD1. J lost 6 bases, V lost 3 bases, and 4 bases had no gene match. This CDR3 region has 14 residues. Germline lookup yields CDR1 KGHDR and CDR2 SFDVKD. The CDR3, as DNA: TGTGCCACCAGTGATCCAGGACAGGGGAATGGCTACACCTTC. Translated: CATSDPGQGNGYTF.

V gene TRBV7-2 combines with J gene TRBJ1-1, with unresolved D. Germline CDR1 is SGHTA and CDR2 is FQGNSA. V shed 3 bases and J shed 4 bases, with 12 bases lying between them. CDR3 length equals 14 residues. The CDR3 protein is CASSFPLRRTEAFF. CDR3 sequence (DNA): TGTGCCAGCAGCTTCCCACTCAGGCGCACTGAAGCTTTCTTT.

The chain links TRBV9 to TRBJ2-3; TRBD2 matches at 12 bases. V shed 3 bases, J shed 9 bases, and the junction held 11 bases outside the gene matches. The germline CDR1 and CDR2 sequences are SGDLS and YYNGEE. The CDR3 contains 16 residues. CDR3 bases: TGTGCCAGCAGCGCCATGACTAGCGGGGGCGAGGGGACGCAGTATTTT. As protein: CASSAMTSGGEGTQYF. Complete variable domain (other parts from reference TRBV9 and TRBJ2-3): DSGVTQTPKHLITATGQRVTLRCSPRSGDLSVYWYQQSLDQGLQFLIQYYNGEERAKGNILERFSAQQFPDLHSELNLSSLELGDSALYFCASSAMTSGGEGTQYFGPGTRLTVL.

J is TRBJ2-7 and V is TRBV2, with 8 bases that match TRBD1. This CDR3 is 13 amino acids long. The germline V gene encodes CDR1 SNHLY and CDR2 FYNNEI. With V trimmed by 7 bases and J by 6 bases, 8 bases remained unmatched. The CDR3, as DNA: TGTGCCAGCACACTAGACAGGGGAGCCGAGCAGTACTTC. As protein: CASTLDRGAEQYF.

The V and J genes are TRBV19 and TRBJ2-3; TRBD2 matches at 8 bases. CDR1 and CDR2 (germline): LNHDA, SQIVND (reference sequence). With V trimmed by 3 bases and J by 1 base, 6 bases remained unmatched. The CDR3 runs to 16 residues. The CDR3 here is CASSMSGRGGTDTQYF. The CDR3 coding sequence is TGTGCCAGTAGTATGTCAGGGCGGGGGGGCACAGATACGCAGTATTTT.

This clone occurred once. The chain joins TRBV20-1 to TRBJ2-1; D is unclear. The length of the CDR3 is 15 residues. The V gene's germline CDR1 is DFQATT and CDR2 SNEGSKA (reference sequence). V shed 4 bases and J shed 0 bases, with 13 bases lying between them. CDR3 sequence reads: CSANEVASSYNEQFF. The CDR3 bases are TGCAGTGCTAATGAGGTAGCTTCCTCCTACAATGAGCAGTTCTTC.

Here the CDR3 reads CASLQGISNQPQHF. The CDR3 DNA reads TGTGCCAGCTTACAGGGGATAAGCAATCAGCCCCAGCATTTT. J is TRBJ1-5 and V is TRBV6-5; 7 nucleotides align to TRBD1. The CDR3 loop spans 14 amino acids. The J segment lost 1 base and the V segment lost 8 bases, leaving 5 bases of the junction unmatched. Per germline, CDR1 MNHEY and CDR2 SVGAGI.

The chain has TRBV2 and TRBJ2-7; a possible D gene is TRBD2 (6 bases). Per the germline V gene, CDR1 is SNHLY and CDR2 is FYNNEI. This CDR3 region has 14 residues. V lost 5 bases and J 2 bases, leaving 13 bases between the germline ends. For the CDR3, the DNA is TGTGCCAGCAGTCTGGGGCGGGATACCTACGAGCAGTACTTC. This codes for CASSLGRDTYEQYF.

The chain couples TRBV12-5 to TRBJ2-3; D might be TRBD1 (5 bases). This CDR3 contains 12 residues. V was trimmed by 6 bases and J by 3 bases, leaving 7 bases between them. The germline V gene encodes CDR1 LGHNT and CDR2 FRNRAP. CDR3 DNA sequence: TGTGCTAGTGGCGCAGGGACAGATACGCAGTATTTT. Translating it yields CASGAGTDTQYF.

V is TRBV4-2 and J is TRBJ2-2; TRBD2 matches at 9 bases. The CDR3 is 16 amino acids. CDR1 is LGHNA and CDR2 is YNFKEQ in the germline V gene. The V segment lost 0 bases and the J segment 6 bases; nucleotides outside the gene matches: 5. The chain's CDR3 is CASSQDEAGGSGELFF. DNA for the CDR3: TGTGCCAGCAGCCAAGACGAAGCGGGGGGATCCGGGGAGCTGTTTTTT.

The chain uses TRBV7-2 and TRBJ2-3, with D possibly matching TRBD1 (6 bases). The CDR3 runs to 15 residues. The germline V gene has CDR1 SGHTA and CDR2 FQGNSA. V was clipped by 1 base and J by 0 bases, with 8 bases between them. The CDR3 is CASSLGDTSTDTQYF. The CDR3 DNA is TGTGCCAGCAGCTTAGGGGACACTAGCACAGATACGCAGTATTTT. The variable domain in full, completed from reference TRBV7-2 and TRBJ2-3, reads GAGVSQSPSNKVTEKGKDVELRCDPISGHTALYWYRQSLGQGLEFLIYFQGNSAPDKSGLPSDRFSAERTGGSVSTLTIQRTQQEDSAVYLCASSLGDTSTDTQYFGPGTRLTVL.

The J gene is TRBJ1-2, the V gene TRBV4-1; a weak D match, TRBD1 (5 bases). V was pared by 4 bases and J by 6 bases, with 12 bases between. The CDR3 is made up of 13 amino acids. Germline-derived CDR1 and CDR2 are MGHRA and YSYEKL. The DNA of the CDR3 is TGCGCCAGCAGCCGCCTGGGGCCTAATGGCTACACCTTC. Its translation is CASSRLGPNGYTF.

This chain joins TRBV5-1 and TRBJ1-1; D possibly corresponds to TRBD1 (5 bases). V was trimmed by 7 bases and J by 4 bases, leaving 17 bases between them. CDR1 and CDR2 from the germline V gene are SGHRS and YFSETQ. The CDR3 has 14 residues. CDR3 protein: CASSLSGGSTEAFF. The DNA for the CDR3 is TGCGCCAGCTCCCTTTCCGGGGGGAGCACTGAAGCTTTCTTT.

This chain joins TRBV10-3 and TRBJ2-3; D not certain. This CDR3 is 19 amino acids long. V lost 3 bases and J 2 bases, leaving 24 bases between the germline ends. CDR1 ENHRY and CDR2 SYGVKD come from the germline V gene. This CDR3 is CAISDPPRNWAKDTDTQYF. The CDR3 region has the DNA TGTGCCATCAGTGATCCACCCCGCAATTGGGCCAAAGACACAGATACGCAGTATTTT.